Listed here is a single T cell receptor beta chain. The antigen remains undetermined. General study points: Greatest tumor Treg TCR overlap was with tumor naive CD4+ cells. Tumor memory CD4+ T cell TCR gene usage clustered with blood and lymph node memory CD4+ cells and lymph node naive CD4+ cells.

Memory CD4+ cells were defined as CD4+CD45RO+CD25-. Germline assignment: CDR1 MNHEY and CDR2 SMNVEV (reference sequence). The V and J ends lost 5 bases and 4 bases, in that order; junction bases with no gene match: 9. The CDR3 extends over 16 amino acids. Semi-nested PCR with Nested Universal Primer A followed constant-region reverse priming of full-length variable regions. TCRdb independently ran MiXCR on the 5' RACE reads; one entry per CDR3 protein. The sample lists roughly 69,000 distinct CDR3 sequences, about 20% occurring once. The V and J genes are TRBV27 and TRBJ2-1; 9 bases map to TRBD2. The specimen sequenced was memory CD4+ T cells sorted from a lymph node. This sample's subset: memory CD4+ T cells, CD4+CD45RO+CD25-. This clonotype originated in a female donor with breast cancer. CDR3 protein: CASSGGITSGYNEQFF. The CDR3 region has the DNA TGTGCCAGCAGTGGGGGGATTACTAGCGGGTACAATGAGCAGTTCTTC.